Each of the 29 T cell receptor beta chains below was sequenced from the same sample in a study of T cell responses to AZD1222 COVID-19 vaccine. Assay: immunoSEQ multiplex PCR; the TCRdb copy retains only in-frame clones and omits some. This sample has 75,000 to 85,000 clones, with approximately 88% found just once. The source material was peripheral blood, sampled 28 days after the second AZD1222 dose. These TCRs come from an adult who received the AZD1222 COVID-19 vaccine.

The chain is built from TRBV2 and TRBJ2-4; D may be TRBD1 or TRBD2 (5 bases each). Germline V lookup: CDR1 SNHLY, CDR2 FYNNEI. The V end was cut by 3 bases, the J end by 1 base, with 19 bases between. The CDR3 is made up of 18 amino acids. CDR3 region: CASSEEVRGGSAKNIQYF. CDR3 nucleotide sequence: TGTGCCAGCAGTGAGGAGGTCCGGGGCGGCTCGGCCAAAAACATTCAGTACTTC.

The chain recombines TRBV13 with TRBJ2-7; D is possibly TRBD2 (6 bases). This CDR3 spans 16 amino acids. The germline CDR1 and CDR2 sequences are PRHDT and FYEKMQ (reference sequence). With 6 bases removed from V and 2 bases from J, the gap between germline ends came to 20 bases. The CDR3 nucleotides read TGTGCCAGCAGTACCTTGGGGGGACGCAACCCCTACGAGCAGTACTTC. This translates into CASSTLGGRNPYEQYF.

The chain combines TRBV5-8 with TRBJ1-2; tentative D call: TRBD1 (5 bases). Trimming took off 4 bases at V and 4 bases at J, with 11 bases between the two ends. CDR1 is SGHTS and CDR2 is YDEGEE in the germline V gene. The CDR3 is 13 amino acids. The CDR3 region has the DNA TGTGCCAGCAGCCCACAGGAGGCCTATGGCTACACCTTC. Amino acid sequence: CASSPQEAYGYTF.

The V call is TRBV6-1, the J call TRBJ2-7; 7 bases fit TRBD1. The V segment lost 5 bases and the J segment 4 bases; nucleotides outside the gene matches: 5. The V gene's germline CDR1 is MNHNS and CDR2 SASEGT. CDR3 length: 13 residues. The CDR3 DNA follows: TGTGCCAGCAGTCAACAGGGGCGGTACGAGCAGTACTTC. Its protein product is CASSQQGRYEQYF.

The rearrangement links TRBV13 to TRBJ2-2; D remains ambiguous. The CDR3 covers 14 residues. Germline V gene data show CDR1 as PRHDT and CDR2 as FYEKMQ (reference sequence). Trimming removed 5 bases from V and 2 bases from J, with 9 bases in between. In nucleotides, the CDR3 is TGTGCCAGCAGCACTGGACCAAACACCGGGGAGCTGTTTTTT. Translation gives CASSTGPNTGELFF.

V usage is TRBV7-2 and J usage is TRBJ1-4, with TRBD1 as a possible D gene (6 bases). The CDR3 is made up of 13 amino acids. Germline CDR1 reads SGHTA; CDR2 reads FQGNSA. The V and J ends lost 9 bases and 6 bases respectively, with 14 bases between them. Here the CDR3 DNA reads TGTGCCAGTATGTGGGCAGGGGATGAAAAACTGTTTTTT. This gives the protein CASMWAGDEKLFF.

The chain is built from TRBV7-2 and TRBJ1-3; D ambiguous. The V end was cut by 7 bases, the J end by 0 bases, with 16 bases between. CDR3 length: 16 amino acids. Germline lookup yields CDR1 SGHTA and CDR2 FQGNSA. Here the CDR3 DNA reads TGTGCCAGCACCCTGTCTTCGGGGTTCTCTGGAAACACCATATATTTT. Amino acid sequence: CASTLSSGFSGNTIYF.

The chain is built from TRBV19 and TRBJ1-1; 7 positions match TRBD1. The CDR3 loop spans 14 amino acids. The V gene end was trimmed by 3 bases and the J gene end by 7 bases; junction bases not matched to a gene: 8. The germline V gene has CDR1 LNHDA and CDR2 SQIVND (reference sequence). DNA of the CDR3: TGTGCCAGTAGTATCCTTCTCGGGACAGTTGAAGCTTTCTTT. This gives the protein CASSILLGTVEAFF.

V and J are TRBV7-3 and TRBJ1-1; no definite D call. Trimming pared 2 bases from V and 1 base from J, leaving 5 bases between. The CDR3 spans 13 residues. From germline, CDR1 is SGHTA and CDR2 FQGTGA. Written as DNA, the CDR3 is TGTGCCAGCAGCTTACAGTCGAACACTGAAGCTTTCTTT. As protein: CASSLQSNTEAFF.

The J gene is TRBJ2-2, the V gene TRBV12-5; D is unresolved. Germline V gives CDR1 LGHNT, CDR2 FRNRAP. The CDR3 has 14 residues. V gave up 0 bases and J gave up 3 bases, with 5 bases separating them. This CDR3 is CASGLVSHTGELFF. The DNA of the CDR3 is TGTGCTAGTGGTTTGGTAAGCCACACCGGGGAGCTGTTTTTT.

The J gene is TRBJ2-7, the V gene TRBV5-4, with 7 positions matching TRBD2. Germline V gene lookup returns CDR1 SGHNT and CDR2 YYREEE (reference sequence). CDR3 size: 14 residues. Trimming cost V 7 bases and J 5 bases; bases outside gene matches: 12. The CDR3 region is CASYPGGGYHEQYF. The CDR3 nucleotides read TGTGCCAGCTATCCTGGGGGGGGTTACCACGAGCAGTACTTC.

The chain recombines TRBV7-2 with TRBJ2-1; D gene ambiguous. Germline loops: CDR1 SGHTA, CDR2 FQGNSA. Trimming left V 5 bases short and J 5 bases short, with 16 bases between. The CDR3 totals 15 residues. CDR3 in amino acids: CASSPWARNNNEQFF. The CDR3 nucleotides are TGTGCCAGCAGCCCCTGGGCACGTAATAACAATGAGCAGTTCTTC. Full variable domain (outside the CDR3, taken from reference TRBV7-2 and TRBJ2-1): GAGVSQSPSNKVTEKGKDVELRCDPISGHTALYWYRQSLGQGLEFLIYFQGNSAPDKSGLPSDRFSAERTGGSVSTLTIQRTQQEDSAVYLCASSPWARNNNEQFFGPGTRLTVL.

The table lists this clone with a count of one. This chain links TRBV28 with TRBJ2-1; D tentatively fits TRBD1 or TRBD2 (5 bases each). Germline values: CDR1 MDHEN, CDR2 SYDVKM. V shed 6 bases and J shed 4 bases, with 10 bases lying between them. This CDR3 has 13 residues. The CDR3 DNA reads TGTGCCAGCAGGGGACCCCGATACAATGAGCAGTTCTTC. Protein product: CASRGPRYNEQFF.

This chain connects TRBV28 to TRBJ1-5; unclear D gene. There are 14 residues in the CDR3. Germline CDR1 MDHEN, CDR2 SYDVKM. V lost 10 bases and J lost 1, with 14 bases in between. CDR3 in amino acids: CATWTILSNQPQHF. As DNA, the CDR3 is TGTGCCACGTGGACGATTCTCAGCAATCAGCCCCAGCATTTT.

CDR3 sequence reads: CASSSSPGSPLHF. In DNA form, the CDR3 reads TGTGCCAGCAGCTCCTCCCCGGGTTCACCCCTCCACTTT. The gene calls are TRBV13 and TRBJ1-6; D is unresolved. Trimming stripped 4 bases from V and 9 bases from J, with 10 bases between. There are 13 residues in the CDR3. Per the germline V gene, CDR1 is PRHDT and CDR2 is FYEKMQ (reference sequence). The full variable domain, rest sourced from reference TRBV13 and TRBJ1-6, is AAGVIQSPRHLIKEKRETATLKCYPIPRHDTVYWYQQGPGQDPQFLISFYEKMQSDKGSIPDRFSAQQFSDYHSELNMSSLELGDSALYFCASSSSPGSPLHFGNGTRLTVT.

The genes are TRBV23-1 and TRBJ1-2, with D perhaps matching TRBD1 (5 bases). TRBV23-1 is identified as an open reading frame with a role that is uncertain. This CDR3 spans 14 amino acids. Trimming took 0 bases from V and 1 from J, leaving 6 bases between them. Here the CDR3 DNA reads TGCGCCAGCAGTCAATCAGGGGTTAACTATGGCTACACCTTC. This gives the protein CASSQSGVNYGYTF.

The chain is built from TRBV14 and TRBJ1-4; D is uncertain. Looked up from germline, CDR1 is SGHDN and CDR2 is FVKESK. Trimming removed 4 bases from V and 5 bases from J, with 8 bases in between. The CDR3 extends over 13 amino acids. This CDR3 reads CASSLTINEKLFF. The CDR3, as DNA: TGTGCCAGCAGCCTAACCATCAATGAAAAACTGTTTTTT.

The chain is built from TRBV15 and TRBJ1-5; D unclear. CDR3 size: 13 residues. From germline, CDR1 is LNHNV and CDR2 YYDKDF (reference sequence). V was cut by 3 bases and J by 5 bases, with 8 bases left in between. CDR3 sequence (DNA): TGTGCCACCAGCAGGGAGGAGTATCAGCCCCAGCATTTT. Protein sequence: CATSREEYQPQHF.

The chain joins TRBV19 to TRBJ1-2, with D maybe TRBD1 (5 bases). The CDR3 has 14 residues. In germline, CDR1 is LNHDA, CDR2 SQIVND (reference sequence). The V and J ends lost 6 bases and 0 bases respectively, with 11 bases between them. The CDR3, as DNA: TGTGCCAGTAGGACAGCGACCGCTAACTATGGCTACACCTTC. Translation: CASRTATANYGYTF.

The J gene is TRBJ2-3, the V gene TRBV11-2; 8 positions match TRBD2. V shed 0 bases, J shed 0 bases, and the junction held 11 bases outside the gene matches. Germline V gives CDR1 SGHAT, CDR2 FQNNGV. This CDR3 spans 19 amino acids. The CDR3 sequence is CASSLEVGGAIGSTDTQYF. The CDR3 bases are TGTGCCAGCAGCTTAGAGGTCGGGGGGGCTATCGGGAGCACAGATACGCAGTATTTT.

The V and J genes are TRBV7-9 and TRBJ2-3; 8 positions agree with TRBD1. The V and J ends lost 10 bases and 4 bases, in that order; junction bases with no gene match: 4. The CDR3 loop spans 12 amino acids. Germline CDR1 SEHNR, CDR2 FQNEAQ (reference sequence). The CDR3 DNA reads TGTGCCACCCGACAGGGGTCAGATACGCAGTATTTT. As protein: CATRQGSDTQYF.

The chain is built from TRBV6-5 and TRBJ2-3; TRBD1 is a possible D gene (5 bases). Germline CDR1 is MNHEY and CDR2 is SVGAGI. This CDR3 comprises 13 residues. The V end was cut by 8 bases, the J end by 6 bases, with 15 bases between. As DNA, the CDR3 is TGTGCCAGCCAACTCCCAGGGTCGGATACGCAGTATTTT. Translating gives CASQLPGSDTQYF.

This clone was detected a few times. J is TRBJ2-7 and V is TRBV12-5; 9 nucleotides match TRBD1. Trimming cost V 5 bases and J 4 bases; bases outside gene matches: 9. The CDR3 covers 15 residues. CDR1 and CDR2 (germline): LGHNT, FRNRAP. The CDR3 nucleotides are TGTGCTAGTGGTCAACGGACAGGGGAGCGGTACGAGCAGTACTTC. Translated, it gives CASGQRTGERYEQYF.

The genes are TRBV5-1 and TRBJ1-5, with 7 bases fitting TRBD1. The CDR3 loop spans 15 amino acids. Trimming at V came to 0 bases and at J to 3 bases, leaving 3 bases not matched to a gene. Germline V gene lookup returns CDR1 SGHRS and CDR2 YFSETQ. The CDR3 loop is CASSLGDSNNQPQHF. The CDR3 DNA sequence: TGCGCCAGCAGCTTGGGGGACAGCAACAATCAGCCCCAGCATTTT. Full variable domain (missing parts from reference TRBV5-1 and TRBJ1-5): KAGVTQTPRYLIKTRGQQVTLSCSPISGHRSVSWYQQTPGQGLQFLFEYFSETQRNKGNFPGRFSGRQFSNSRSEMNVSTLELGDSALYLCASSLGDSNNQPQHFGDGTRLSIL.

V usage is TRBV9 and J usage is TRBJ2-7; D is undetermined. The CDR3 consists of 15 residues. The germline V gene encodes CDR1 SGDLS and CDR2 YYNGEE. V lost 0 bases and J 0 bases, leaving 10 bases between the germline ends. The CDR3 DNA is TGTGCCAGCAGCGTAGGAGGATATTTCTCCTACGAGCAGTACTTC. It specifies CASSVGGYFSYEQYF.

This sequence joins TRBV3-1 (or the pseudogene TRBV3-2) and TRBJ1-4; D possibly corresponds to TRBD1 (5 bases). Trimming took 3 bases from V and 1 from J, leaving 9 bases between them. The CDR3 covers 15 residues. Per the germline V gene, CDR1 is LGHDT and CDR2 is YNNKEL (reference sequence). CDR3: CASSHGRGTNEKLFF. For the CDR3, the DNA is TGTGCCAGCAGCCATGGTAGGGGAACTAATGAAAAACTGTTTTTT.

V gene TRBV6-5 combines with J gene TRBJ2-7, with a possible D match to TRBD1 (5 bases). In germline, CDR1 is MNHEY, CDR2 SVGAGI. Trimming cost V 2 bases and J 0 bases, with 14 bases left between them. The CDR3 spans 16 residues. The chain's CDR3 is CASSYGAENLSYEQYF. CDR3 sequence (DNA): TGTGCCAGCAGTTACGGGGCGGAGAATCTCTCCTACGAGCAGTACTTC.

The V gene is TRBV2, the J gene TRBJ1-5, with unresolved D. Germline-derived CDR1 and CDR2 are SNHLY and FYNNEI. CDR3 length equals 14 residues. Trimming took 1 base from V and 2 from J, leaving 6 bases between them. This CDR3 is CASSEERGNQPQHF. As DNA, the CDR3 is TGTGCCAGCAGTGAAGAACGGGGCAATCAGCCCCAGCATTTT.

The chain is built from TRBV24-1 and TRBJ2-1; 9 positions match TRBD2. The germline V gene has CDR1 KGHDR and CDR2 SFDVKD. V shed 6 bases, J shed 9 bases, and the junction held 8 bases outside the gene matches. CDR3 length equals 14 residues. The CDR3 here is CATSWSSGGFEQFF. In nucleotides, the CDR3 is TGTGCCACCAGTTGGAGTAGCGGGGGATTTGAGCAGTTCTTC.